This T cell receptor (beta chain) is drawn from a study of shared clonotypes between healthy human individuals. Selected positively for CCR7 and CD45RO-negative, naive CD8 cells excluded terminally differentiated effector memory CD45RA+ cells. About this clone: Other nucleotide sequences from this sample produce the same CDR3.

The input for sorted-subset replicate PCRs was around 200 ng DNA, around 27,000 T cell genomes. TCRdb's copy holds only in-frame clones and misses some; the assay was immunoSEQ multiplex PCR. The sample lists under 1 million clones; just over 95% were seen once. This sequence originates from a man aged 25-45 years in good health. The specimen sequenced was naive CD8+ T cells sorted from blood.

The CDR3: CASSPGVRETQYF. CDR3 nucleotides: TGTGCCAGCAGTCCCGGGGTGAGGGAGACCCAGTACTTC. The rearrangement joins TRBV28 to TRBJ2-5, with D maybe TRBD2 (5 bases). This CDR3 has 13 residues. CDR1 is MDHEN, CDR2 SYDVKM, per germline. With 5 bases removed from V and 5 bases from J, the gap between germline ends came to 12 bases.